These T cell receptor beta chains were read from a single sample in a study of cytomegalovirus exposure and HLA in healthy donors. This table comes from immunoSEQ multiplex PCR, and its TCRdb copy is limited to in-frame clones, with some not included. Of approximately 260,000 clones listed, about 86% are singletons. Input material: PBMCs. The receptors were sampled from a woman between 18 and 30 years old in good health and CMV-seronegative. Each CDR3 is given with its conserved first and last residue. D genes are given only for firm matches. Clone sizes are given selectively: once, few, many, or a class where the clone is expanded.

size,V,J,D,DNA,CDR3
-,TRBV2,TRBJ2-2,TRBD1,TGTGCCAGCAGGGACAGGAGTAACGGGGAGCTGTTTTTT,CASRDRSNGELFF
once,TRBV27,TRBJ1-1,TRBD1,TGTGCCAGCAGTTCTCGACAGGGGGGAAACACTGAAGCTTTCTTT,CASSSRQGGNTEAFF
-,TRBV28,TRBJ2-5,-,TGTGCCAGCAGTGTCGGGGGACAAGAGACCCAGTACTTC,CASSVGGQETQYF
-,TRBV2,TRBJ2-2,-,TGTGCCAGCAGACAGGGCGGCACCGGGGAGCTGTTTTTT,CASRQGGTGELFF
once,TRBV5-1,TRBJ2-1,-,TGCGCCAGCAGCTTTAAAAACAATGAGCAGTTCTTC,CASSFKNNEQFF
many,TRBV10-1,TRBJ1-3,-,TGCGCCAGCAGTGAGTCGGCCGAGGCGGGAAACACCATATATTTT,CASSESAEAGNTIYF
-,TRBV4-1,TRBJ1-1,-,TGCGCCAGCAGCCAAGATCATAAAGTCATCCCGATCAGGAACACTGAAGCTTTCTTT,CASSQDHKVIPIRNTEAFF
once,TRBV7-2,TRBJ1-5,TRBD1,TGTGCCAGCAGCTTCGGGGACAGGGGCAATCAGCCCCAGCATTTT,CASSFGDRGNQPQHF
-,TRBV7-6,TRBJ1-1,-,TGTGCCAGCAGCACCGGCGGGCCGTCCCAGACTGAAGCTTTCTTT,CASSTGGPSQTEAFF
-,TRBV5-1,TRBJ1-2,-,TGCGCCAGCAGCCAACAGGGAAGTGGTGCCTATGGCTACACCTTC,CASSQQGSGAYGYTF
-,TRBV7-9,TRBJ2-1,-,TGTGCCAGCAGCCTTTCAGGGGATACCTACAATGAGCAGTTCTTC,CASSLSGDTYNEQFF
-,TRBV11-2,TRBJ2-5,TRBD1,TGTGCCAGCAGCCCAATACAGGGGGCGCGGGAGACCCAGTACTTC,CASSPIQGARETQYF
-,TRBV9,TRBJ2-1,-,TGTGCCAGCAGCGTAGTGGGGGGACAGACCTACAATGAGCAGTTCTTC,CASSVVGGQTYNEQFF
-,TRBV6-6,TRBJ1-4,-,TGTGCCAGCAGTTACTCGGTTAGAGAACTGTTTTTT,CASSYSVRELFF
-,TRBV30,TRBJ2-7,TRBD1,TGTGCCTGGAGTGTACTGGGACAGGCGAACTACGAGCAGTACTTC,CAWSVLGQANYEQYF
few,TRBV7-9,TRBJ2-7,TRBD2,TGTGCCAGCGTCCGGCTAGCGGGCTACGAGCAGTACTTC,CASVRLAGYEQYF
-,TRBV30,TRBJ1-4,-,TGTGCCTGGAACCCTCGGTCTCTCCTCGGTGAAAAACTGTTTTTT,CAWNPRSLLGEKLFF
-,TRBV9,TRBJ2-7,-,TGTGCCAGCAGCCTTAGCTGGCAAAAAACCTCCTACGAGCAGTACTTC,CASSLSWQKTSYEQYF
once,TRBV15,TRBJ1-1,-,TGTGCCACCAGCAGGGTTACATTGGACAGTCAGGGGGCTTTCTTT,CATSRVTLDSQGAFF
-,TRBV10-1,TRBJ2-7,-,TGCGCCAGCAGTCGTGTGGACAACTACGAGCAGTACTTC,CASSRVDNYEQYF
many,TRBV6-4,TRBJ2-3,TRBD2,TGTGCCAGCAGTCCCGGGGGACTAGCGACAGATACGCAGTATTTT,CASSPGGLATDTQYF
-,TRBV21-1,TRBJ2-7,-,TGTGCCAGCAGCAAGGCCGGGACCTACGAGCAGTACTTC,CASSKAGTYEQYF
-,TRBV6-1,TRBJ2-5,TRBD2,TGTGCCAGCAGTGGGAGCCTCCAGCCGGGACTACAACAAGAGACCCAGTACTTC,CASSGSLQPGLQQETQYF
-,TRBV7-6,TRBJ2-5,TRBD1,TGTGCCAGCAGCTTAGACAGGGGGCAAGAGACCCAGTACTTC,CASSLDRGQETQYF
-,TRBV11-2,TRBJ2-3,TRBD2,TGTGCCAGCACCGCGGGCGGGGGGGCTTTGATCACAGATACGCAGTATTTT,CASTAGGGALITDTQYF
once,TRBV7-9,TRBJ2-1,TRBD2,TGTGCCAGCAGCGGAGGACTAGCGGGAGGGCCGTCCTACAATGAGCAGTTCTTC,CASSGGLAGGPSYNEQFF
-,TRBV5-4,TRBJ2-1,TRBD2,TGTGCCAGCAGCTTGGGGGGACTAGCGGGAATCTCCTACAATGAGCAGTTCTTC,CASSLGGLAGISYNEQFF
-,TRBV9,TRBJ1-2,TRBD1,TGTGCCAGCAGCGAGAGCTACAGGGGCAACTATGGCTACACCTTC,CASSESYRGNYGYTF